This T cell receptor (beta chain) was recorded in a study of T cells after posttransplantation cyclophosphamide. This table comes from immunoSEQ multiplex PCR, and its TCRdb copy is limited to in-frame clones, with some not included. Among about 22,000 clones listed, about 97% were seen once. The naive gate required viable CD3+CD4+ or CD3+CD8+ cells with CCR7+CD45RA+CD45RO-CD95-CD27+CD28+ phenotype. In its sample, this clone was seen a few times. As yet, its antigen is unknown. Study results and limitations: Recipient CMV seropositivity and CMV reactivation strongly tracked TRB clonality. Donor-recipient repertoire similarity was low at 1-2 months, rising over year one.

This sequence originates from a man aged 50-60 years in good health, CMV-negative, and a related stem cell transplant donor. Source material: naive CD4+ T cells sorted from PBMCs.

The CDR3: CATTSGLYEQYF. CDR3 DNA: TGTGCCACGACTAGCGGATTATACGAGCAGTACTTC. V usage is TRBV10-3 and J usage is TRBJ2-7; the match to TRBD2 covers 9 bases. CDR3 length: 12 residues. CDR1 and CDR2 (germline): ENHRY, SYGVKD. V trimming: 10 bases; J trimming: 4 bases; junction bases outside the gene matches: 5.